This TCR beta chain was documented in a study of T cell responses to AZD1222 COVID-19 vaccine. Assay used: immunoSEQ multiplex PCR; TCRdb lists only in-frame clones, some missing. The sample yields 90,000 to 150,000 clones, around 90% seen once. Notes on the study in general: Clonal diversity was possibly underestimated; the donors were predominantly white British and more often female. Regions 160-218 and 743-854 dominated among vaccine-associated CD4 TCRs spanning spike.

The count of this clone is one. Its target is unknown. This CDR3 comprises 13 residues. V dropped 0 bases and J dropped 4 bases, with 5 bases sitting between them. The germline V gene encodes CDR1 SGHNT and CDR2 YYREEE (reference sequence). The source is an adult who received the AZD1222 COVID-19 vaccine. This specimen consisted of peripheral blood, obtained 28 days after the second AZD1222 dose. The rearrangement uses TRBV5-4 and TRBJ1-5; D unclear. The CDR3, as DNA: TGTGCCAGCAGCTTGGGGGTAAATCAGCCCCAGCATTTT. It encodes CASSLGVNQPQHF.